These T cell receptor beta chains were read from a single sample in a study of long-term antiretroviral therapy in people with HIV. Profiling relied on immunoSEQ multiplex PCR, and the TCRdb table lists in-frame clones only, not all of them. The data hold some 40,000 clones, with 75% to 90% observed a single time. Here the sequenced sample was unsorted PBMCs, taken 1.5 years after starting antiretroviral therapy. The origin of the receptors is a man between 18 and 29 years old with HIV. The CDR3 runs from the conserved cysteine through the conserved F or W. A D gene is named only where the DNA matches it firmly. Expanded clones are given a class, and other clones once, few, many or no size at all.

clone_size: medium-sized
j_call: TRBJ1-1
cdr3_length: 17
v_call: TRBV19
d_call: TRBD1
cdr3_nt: TGTGCCAGTACCCCACGACAGGGTAGATCCCGAAACACTGAAGCTTTCTTT
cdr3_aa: CASTPRQGRSRNTEAFF

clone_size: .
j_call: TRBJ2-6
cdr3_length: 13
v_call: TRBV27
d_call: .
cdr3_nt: TGTGCCAGCAGCCCCTCTGGGGCCAACGTCCTGACTTTC
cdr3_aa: CASSPSGANVLTF

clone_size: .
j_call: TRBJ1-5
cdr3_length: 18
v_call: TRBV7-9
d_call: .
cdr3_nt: TGTGCCAGCAGCCCAGCGATGGCAGAGGCATATAGCAATCAGCCCCAGCATTTT
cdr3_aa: CASSPAMAEAYSNQPQHF

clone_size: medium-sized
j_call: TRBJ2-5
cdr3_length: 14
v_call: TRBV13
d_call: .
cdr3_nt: TGTGCCAGCAGCTGGGGGACCCAGAAAGAGACCCAGTACTTC
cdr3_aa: CASSWGTQKETQYF

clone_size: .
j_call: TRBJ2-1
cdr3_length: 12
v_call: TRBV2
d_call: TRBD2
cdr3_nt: TGTGCCAGCAGCGTAGCGGGAGATGAGCAGTTCTTC
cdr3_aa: CASSVAGDEQFF

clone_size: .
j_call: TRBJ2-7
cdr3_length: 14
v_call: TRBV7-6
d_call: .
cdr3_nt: TGTGCCAGCAGCTTAGGAGATGGCAGGGGCGAGCAGTACTTC
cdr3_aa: CASSLGDGRGEQYF

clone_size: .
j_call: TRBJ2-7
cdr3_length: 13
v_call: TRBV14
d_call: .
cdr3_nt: TGTGCCAGCAGCCAAGTCGACGGCTACGAGCAGTACTTC
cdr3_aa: CASSQVDGYEQYF

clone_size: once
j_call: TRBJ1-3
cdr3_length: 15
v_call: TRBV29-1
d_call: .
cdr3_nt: TGCAGCGTTGAAGATAGAGGGGGACCTGGAAACACCATATATTTT
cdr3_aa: CSVEDRGGPGNTIYF

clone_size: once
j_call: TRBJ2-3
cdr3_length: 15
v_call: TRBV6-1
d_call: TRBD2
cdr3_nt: TGTGCCAGCAGTCCGACTAGCGGGAGCCCAGATACGCAGTATTTT
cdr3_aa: CASSPTSGSPDTQYF

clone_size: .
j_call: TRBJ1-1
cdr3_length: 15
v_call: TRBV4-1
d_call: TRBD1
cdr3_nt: TGCGCCAGCAGCCACCAAGGGACAGGGTACACTGAAGCTTTCTTT
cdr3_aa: CASSHQGTGYTEAFF

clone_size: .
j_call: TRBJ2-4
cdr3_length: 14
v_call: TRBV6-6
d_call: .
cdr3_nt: TGTGCCAGCAGTAGCGAGCTAGCCAAAAACATTCAGTACTTC
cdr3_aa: CASSSELAKNIQYF

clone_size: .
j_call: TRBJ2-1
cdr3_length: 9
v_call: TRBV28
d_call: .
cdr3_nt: TGTGCCAGTGGGGATGAGCAGTTCTTC
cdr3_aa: CASGDEQFF

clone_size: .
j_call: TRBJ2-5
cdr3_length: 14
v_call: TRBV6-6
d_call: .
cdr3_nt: TGTGCCAGCCTTCTAGGGGGGGAGCCTGAGACCCAGTACTTC
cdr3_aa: CASLLGGEPETQYF

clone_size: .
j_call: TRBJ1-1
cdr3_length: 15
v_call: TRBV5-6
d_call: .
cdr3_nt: TGTGCCAGCAGCTTGTATGGCCAGGGGAACACTGAAGCTTTCTTT
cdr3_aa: CASSLYGQGNTEAFF

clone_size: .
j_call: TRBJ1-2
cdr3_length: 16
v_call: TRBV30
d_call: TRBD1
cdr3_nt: TGTGCCTGGAGTCATATCTACAGGGGAGGGGACTATGGCTACACCTTC
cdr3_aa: CAWSHIYRGGDYGYTF

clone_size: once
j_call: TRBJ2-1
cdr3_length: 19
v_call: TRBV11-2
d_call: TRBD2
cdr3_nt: TGTGCCAGCAGCTTCGGATCCCTATGGGGCGGGAGATCCTACAATGAGCAGTTCTTC
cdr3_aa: CASSFGSLWGGRSYNEQFF

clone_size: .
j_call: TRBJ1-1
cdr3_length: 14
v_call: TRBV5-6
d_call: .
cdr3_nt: TGTGCCAGCAGCCTGTTTACGGGCGTGACTGAAGCTTTCTTT
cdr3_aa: CASSLFTGVTEAFF

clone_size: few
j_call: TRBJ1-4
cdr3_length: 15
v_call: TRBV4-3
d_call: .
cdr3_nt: TGCGCCAGCAGCCCAGCAATTAGCTCTAATGAAAAACTGTTTTTT
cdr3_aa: CASSPAISSNEKLFF

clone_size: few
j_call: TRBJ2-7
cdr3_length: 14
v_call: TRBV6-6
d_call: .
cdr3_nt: TGTGCCAGCAGTTACGATGTGGGGGCCTACGAGCAGTACTTC
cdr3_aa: CASSYDVGAYEQYF

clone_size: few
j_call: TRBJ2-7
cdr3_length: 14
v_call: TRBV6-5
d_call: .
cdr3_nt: TGTGCCAGCAGCACGAATTCTGGGTCCTTCGAGCAGTACTTC
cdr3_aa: CASSTNSGSFEQYF

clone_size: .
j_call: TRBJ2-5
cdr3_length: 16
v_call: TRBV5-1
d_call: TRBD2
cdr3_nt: TGCGCCAGCAGCTTGGTTGTGGGAGGGCCCGGAGAGACCCAGTACTTC
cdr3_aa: CASSLVVGGPGETQYF

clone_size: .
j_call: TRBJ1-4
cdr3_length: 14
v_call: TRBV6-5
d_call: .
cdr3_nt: TGTGCCAGCAGCTGGACAGCAACTAATGAAAAACTGTTTTTT
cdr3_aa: CASSWTATNEKLFF

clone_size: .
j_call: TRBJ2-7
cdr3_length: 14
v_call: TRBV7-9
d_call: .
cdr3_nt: TGTGCCAGCAGGAAGGACAGAGCTTCCTACGAGCAGTACTTC
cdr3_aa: CASRKDRASYEQYF

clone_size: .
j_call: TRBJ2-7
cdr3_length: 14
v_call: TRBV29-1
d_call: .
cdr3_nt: TGCAGCGTCCCGTCGGGGCCAGGCGGATTCGAGCAGTACTTC
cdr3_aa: CSVPSGPGGFEQYF